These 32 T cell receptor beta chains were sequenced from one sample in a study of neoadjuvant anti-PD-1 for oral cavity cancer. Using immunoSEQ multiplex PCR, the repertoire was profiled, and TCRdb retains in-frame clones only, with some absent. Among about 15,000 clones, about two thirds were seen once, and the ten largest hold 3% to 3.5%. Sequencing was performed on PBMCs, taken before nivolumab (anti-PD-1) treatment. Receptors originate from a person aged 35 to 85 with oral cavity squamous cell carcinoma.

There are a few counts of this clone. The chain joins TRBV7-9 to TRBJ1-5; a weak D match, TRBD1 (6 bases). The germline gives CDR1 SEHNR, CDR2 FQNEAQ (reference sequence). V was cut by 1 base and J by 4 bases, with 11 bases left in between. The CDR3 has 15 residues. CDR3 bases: TGTGCCAGCAGCTTAGATAGAGGACAGAATCAGCCCCAGCATTTT. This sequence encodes CASSLDRGQNQPQHF.

CDR3 in DNA: TGTGCCAGCAGTCCCAGGTACGAAGGAGGGACTGAAGCTTTCTTT. It translates to CASSPRYEGGTEAFF. This rearrangement joins TRBV6-5 to TRBJ1-1; D gene unclear. CDR1 is MNHEY and CDR2 is SVGAGI in the germline V gene. This CDR3 comprises 15 residues. V lost 5 bases and J 5 bases, leaving 18 bases between the germline ends.

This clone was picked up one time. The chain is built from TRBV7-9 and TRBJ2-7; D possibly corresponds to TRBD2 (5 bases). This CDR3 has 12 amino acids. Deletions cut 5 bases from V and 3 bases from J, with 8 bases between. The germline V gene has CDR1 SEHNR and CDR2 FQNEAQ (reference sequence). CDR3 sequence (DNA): TGTGCCAGCAGCGGGAGCGGCTACGAGCAGTACTTC. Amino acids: CASSGSGYEQYF. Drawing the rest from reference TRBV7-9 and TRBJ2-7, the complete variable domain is DTGVSQNPRHKITKRGQNVTFRCDPISEHNRLYWYRQTLGQGPEFLTYFQNEAQLEKSRLLSDRFSAERPKGSFSTLEIQRTEQGDSAMYLCASSGSGYEQYFGPGTRLTVT.

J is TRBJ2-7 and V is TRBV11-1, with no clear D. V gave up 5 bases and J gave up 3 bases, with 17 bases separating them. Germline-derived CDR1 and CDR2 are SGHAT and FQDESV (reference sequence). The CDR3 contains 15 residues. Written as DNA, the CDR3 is TGTGCCAGCAGCAGATCCGCTATAAGAGACTACGAGCAGTACTTC. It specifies CASSRSAIRDYEQYF.

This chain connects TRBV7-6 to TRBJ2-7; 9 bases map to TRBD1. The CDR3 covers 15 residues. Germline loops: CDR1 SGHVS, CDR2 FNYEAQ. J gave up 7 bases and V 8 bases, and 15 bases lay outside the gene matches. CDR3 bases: TGTGCCAGCGGCGGATGGGGACAGGGAACCGGGGAGCAGTACTTC. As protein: CASGGWGQGTGEQYF.

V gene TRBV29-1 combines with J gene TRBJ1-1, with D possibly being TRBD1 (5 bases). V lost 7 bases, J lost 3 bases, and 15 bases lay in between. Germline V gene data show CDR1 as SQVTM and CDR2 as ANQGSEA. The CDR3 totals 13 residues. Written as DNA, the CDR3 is TGCAGCGCCGTCAGGGATTACGACACTGAAGCTTTCTTT. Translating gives CSAVRDYDTEAFF.

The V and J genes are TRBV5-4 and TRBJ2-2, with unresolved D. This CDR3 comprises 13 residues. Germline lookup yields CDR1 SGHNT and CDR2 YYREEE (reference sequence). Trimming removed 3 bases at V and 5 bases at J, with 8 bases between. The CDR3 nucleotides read TGTGCCAGCAGCTCTGGTTGGACCGGGGAGCTGTTTTTT. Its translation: CASSSGWTGELFF.

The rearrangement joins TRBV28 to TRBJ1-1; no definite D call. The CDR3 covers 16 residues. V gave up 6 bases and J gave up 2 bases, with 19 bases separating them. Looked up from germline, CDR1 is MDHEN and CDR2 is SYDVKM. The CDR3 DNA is TGTGCCAGCAGACCCAACGGGCCCAACACAAACACTGAAGCTTTCTTT. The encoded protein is CASRPNGPNTNTEAFF.

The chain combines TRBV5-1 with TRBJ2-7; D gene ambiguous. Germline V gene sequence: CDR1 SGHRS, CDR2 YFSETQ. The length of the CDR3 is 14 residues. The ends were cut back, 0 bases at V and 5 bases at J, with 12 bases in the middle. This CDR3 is CASSLDLPWDEQYF. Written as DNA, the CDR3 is TGCGCCAGCAGCTTGGACCTCCCTTGGGACGAGCAGTACTTC. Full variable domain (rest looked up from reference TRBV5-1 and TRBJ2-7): KAGVTQTPRYLIKTRGQQVTLSCSPISGHRSVSWYQQTPGQGLQFLFEYFSETQRNKGNFPGRFSGRQFSNSRSEMNVSTLELGDSALYLCASSLDLPWDEQYFGPGTRLTVT.

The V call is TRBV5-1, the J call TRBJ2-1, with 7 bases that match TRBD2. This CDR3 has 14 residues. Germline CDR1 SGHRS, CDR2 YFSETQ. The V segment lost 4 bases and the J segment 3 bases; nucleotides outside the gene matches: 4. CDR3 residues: CASSTRDYYNEQFF. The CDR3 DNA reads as TGCGCCAGCAGCACCAGGGACTACTACAATGAGCAGTTCTTC.

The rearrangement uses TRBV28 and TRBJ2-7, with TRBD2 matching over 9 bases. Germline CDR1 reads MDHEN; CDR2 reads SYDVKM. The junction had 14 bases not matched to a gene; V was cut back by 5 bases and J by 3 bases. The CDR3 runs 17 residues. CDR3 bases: TGTGCCAGCAGTACGTGGGGTAGCGGGAGCCTACTCTACGAGCAGTACTTC. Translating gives CASSTWGSGSLLYEQYF. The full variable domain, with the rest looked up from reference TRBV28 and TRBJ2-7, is DVKVTQSSRYLVKRTGEKVFLECVQDMDHENMFWYRQDPGLGLRLIYFSYDVKMKEKGDIPEGYSVSREKKERFSLILESASTNQTSMYLCASSTWGSGSLLYEQYFGPGTRLTVT.

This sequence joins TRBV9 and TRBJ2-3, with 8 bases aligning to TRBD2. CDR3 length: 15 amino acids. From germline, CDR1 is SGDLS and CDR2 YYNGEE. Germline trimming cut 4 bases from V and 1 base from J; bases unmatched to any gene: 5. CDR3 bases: TGTGCCAGCAGCTCAGACGGGGGGGGCACAGATACGCAGTATTTT. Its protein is CASSSDGGGTDTQYF.

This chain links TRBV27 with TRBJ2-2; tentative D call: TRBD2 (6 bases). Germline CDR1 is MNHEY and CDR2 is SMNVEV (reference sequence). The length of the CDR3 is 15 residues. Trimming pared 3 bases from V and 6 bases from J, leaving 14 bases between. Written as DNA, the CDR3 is TGTGCCAGCAGTTTGGGGGGTGCGGGACCCGGGGAGCTGTTTTTT. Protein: CASSLGGAGPGELFF.

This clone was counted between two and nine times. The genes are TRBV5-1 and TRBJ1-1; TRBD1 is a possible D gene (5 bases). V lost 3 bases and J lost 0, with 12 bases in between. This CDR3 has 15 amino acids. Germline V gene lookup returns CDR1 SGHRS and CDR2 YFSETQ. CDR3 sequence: CASSWAGRMNTEAFF. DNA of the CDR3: TGCGCCAGCAGCTGGGCAGGGCGCATGAACACTGAAGCTTTCTTT.

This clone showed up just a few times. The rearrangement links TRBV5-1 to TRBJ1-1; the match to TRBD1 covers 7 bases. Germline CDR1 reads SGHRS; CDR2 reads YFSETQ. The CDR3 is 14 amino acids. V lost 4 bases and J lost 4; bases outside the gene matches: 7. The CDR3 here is CASSADRVITEAFF. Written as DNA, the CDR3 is TGCGCCAGCAGCGCCGACAGGGTGATCACTGAAGCTTTCTTT. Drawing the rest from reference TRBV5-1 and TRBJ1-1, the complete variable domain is KAGVTQTPRYLIKTRGQQVTLSCSPISGHRSVSWYQQTPGQGLQFLFEYFSETQRNKGNFPGRFSGRQFSNSRSEMNVSTLELGDSALYLCASSADRVITEAFFGQGTRLTVV.

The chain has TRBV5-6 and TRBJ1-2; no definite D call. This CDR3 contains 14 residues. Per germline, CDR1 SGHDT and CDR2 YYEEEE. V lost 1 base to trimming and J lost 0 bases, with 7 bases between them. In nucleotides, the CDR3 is TGTGCCAGCAGCTTGTTACGGACTAACTATGGCTACACCTTC. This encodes CASSLLRTNYGYTF. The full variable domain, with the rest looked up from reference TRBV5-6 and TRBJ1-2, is DAGVTQSPTHLIKTRGQQVTLRCSPKSGHDTVSWYQQALGQGPQFIFQYYEEEERQRGNFPDRFSGHQFPNYSSELNVNALLLGDSALYLCASSLLRTNYGYTFGSGTRLTVV.

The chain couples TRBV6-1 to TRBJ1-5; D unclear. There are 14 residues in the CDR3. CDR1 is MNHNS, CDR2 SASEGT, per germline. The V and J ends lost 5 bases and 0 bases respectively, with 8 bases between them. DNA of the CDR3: TGTGCCAGCAGTACTACGGGTAGCAATCAGCCCCAGCATTTT. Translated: CASSTTGSNQPQHF.

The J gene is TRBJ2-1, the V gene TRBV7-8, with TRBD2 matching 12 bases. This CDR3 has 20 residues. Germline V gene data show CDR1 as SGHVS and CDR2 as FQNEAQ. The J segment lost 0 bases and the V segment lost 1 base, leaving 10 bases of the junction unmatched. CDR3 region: CASSLEVTSGGAGSYNEQFF. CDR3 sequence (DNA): TGTGCCAGCAGCTTAGAAGTGACTAGCGGGGGAGCGGGCTCCTACAATGAGCAGTTCTTC.

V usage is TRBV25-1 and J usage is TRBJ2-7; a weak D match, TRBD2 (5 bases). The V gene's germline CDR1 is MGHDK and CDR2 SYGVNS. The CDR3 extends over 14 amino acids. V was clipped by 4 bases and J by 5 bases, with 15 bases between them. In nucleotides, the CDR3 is TGTGCCAGCAGTGGGCGTCGGGGTTTGGACGAGCAGTACTTC. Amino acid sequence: CASSGRRGLDEQYF.

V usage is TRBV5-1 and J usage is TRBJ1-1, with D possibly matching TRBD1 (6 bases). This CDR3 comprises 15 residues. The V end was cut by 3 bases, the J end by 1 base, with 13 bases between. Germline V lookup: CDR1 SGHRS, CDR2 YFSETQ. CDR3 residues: CASSYGTFGNTEAFF. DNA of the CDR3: TGCGCCAGCAGCTACGGGACATTTGGGAACACTGAAGCTTTCTTT.

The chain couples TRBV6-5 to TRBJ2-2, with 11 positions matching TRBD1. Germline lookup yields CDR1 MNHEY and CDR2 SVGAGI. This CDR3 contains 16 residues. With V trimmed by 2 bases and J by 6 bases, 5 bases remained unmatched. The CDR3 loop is CASSYGQGAWSGELFF. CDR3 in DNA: TGTGCCAGCAGTTACGGACAGGGGGCTTGGTCCGGGGAGCTGTTTTTT.

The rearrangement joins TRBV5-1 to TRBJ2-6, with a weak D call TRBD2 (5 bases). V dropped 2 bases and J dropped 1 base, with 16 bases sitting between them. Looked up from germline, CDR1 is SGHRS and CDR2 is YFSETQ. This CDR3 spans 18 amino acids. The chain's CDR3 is CASSLGSLGVSGANVLTF. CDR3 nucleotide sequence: TGCGCCAGCAGCTTAGGTAGTCTCGGGGTATCTGGGGCCAACGTCCTGACTTTC.

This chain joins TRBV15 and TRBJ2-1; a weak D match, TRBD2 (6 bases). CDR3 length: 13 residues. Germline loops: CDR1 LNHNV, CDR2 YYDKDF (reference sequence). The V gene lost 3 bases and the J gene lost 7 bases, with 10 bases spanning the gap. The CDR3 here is CATSRFSGNEQFF. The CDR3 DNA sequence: TGTGCCACCAGCAGGTTCAGCGGGAATGAGCAGTTCTTC.

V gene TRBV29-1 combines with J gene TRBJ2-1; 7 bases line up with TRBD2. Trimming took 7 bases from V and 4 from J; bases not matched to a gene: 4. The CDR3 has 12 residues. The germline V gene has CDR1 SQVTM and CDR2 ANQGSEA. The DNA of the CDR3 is TGCAGCGAACGCGGGGGATACAATGAGCAGTTCTTC. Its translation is CSERGGYNEQFF.

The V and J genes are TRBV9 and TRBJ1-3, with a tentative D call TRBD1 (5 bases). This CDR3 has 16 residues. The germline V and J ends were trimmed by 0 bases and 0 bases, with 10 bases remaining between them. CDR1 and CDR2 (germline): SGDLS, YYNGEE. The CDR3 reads CASSVGGTDSGNTIYF. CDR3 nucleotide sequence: TGTGCCAGCAGCGTAGGTGGGACGGACTCTGGAAACACCATATATTTT.

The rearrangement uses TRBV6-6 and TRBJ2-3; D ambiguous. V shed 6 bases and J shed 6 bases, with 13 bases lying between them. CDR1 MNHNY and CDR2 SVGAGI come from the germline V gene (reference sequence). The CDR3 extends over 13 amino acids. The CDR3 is CASSLRRVDTQYF. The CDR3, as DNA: TGTGCCAGCAGCCTTCGGCGTGTTGATACGCAGTATTTT.

The CDR3 spells CASSSRDQTYEQYF. Here the CDR3 DNA reads TGCGCCAGCAGTTCCCGGGACCAAACCTACGAGCAGTACTTC. The V and J genes are TRBV5-1 and TRBJ2-7; D might be TRBD1 or TRBD2, each matching 5 bases. V lost 5 bases and J lost 2, with 14 bases in between. Looked up from germline, CDR1 is SGHRS and CDR2 is YFSETQ. This CDR3 has 14 residues.

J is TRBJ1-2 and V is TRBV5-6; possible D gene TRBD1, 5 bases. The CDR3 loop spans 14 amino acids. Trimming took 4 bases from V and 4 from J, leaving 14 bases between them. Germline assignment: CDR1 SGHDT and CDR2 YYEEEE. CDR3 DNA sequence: TGTGCCAGCAGCCTTGGGGGTCTAGTCTATGGCTACACCTTC. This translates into CASSLGGLVYGYTF.

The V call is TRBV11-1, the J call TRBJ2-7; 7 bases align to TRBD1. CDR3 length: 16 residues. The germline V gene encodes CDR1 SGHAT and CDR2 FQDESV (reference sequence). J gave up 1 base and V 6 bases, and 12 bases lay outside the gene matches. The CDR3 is CASSETGLRRSYEQYF. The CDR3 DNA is TGTGCCAGCAGTGAGACAGGGTTACGGAGATCCTACGAGCAGTACTTC.

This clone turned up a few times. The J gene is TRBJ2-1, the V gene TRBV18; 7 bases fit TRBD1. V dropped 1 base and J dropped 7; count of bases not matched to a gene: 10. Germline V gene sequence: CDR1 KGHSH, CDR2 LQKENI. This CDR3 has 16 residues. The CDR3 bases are TGTGCCAGCTCACCACTTGGCCAGGGGGATTTGAATGAGCAGTTCTTC. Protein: CASSPLGQGDLNEQFF.

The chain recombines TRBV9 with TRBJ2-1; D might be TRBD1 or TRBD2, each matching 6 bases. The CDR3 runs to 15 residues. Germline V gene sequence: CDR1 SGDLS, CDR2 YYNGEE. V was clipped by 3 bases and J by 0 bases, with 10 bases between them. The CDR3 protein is CASSEGGASYNEQFF. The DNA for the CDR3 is TGTGCCAGCAGCGAGGGGGGCGCCTCCTACAATGAGCAGTTCTTC.

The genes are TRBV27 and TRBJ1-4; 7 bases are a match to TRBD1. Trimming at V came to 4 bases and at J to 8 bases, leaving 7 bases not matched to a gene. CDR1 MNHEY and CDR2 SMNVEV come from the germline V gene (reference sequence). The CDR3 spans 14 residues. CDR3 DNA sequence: TGTGCCAGCAGTTCGACAGGGTTGAGCGAAAAACTGTTTTTT. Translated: CASSSTGLSEKLFF.